The entry that follows covers one T cell receptor (beta chain) sequence. Here immunoSEQ multiplex PCR was the method, and the copy in TCRdb shows in-frame clones only, minus some. The sample carries under 250,000 clones, about 92% recorded once. This entry is derived from a study of T cell responses to AZD1222 COVID-19 vaccine. The source material was peripheral blood, sampled on day 0 of MenACWY control vaccination. This sequence originates from an adult in good health.

The CDR3 reads CASRGRLSNQPQHF. In nucleotides, the CDR3 is TGTGCCAGCAGGGGCAGACTGAGCAATCAGCCCCAGCATTTT. This chain uses TRBV6-5 with TRBJ1-5, with unresolved D. Per the germline V gene, CDR1 is MNHEY and CDR2 is SVGAGI. The CDR3 has 14 amino acids. Trimming cost V 6 bases and J 1 base, with 10 bases left between them.